The 30 T cell receptor beta chains below all came from one sample that was sequenced in a study of blood T cell repertoires in COVID-19. Assay: immunoSEQ multiplex PCR; the TCRdb copy retains only in-frame clones and omits some. Of 150,000 to 200,000 clones detected, around 85% appear once; the ten largest clones hold 10% to 11%. The sequenced material came from peripheral blood. The receptor set was obtained from a woman in her sixties with COVID-19, enrolled during active disease.

V usage is TRBV7-2 and J usage is TRBJ1-4; 12 positions match TRBD1. The germline V gene has CDR1 SGHTA and CDR2 FQGNSA. V dropped 5 bases and J dropped 6; count of bases not matched to a gene: 4. This CDR3 comprises 15 residues. The CDR3 DNA is TGTGCCAGCAGCCGGGACAGGGGGCGAGATGAAAAACTGTTTTTT. Its translation: CASSRDRGRDEKLFF.

This clone was counted a single time. The genes are TRBV7-2 and TRBJ2-2; the match to TRBD2 covers 7 bases. The CDR3 contains 14 residues. J was trimmed by 5 bases and V by 5 bases; bases with no gene match: 5. CDR1 SGHTA and CDR2 FQGNSA come from the germline V gene. CDR3 protein: CASSPSSGTGELFF. The CDR3 DNA sequence: TGTGCCAGCAGCCCATCTAGCGGTACCGGGGAGCTGTTTTTT.

The chain links TRBV19 to TRBJ2-2; no reliable D call. Germline CDR1 and CDR2: LNHDA and SQIVND (reference sequence). This CDR3 is built from 15 residues. V was pared by 4 bases and J by 0 bases, with 9 bases between. In nucleotides, the CDR3 is TGTGCCAGTAGTAGGGTGAGGTCGAACACCGGGGAGCTGTTTTTT. Amino acids: CASSRVRSNTGELFF.

The CDR3 DNA sequence: TGTGCCAGCAGCCCCGGGACAGGGTATTCACCCCTCCACTTT. This sequence encodes CASSPGTGYSPLHF. The J gene is TRBJ1-6, the V gene TRBV28; TRBD1 matches 9 bases. This CDR3 has 14 amino acids. Germline loops: CDR1 MDHEN, CDR2 SYDVKM. With 6 bases clipped from V and 8 bases from J, the junction kept 5 bases outside the gene matches.

For this clone: Germline and junction disagree at one end, which may indicate a read error. The gene calls are TRBV7-2 and TRBJ2-5; possible D gene TRBD2, 5 bases. Germline V gives CDR1 SGHTA, CDR2 FQGNSA. This CDR3 has 12 amino acids. CDR3 amino acids: CASNLGRETQYF. The CDR3 DNA reads TGTGCCAGCAACTTAGGGAGAGAGACCCAGTACTTC.

With regard to this clone: At one end the junction does not follow the germline gene, possibly because of a read error. The rearrangement uses TRBV7-7 and TRBJ2-1; 14 nucleotides align to TRBD2. CDR1 is SSHAT and CDR2 is FNYEAQ in the germline V gene (reference sequence). The CDR3 runs to 16 residues. CDR3 nucleotide sequence: TGTGCTAGCAGCTCGGGACTAGCGGGAGCCTACAATGAGCAGTTCTTC. Encoded protein: CASSSGLAGAYNEQFF.

V usage is TRBV19 and J usage is TRBJ2-2, with 14 bases aligning to TRBD2. V dropped 6 bases and J dropped 1; count of bases not matched to a gene: 7. There are 18 residues in the CDR3. The germline gives CDR1 LNHDA, CDR2 SQIVND (reference sequence). This CDR3 reads CASRPTSGRAWNTGELFF. CDR3 bases: TGTGCCAGTAGACCGACTAGCGGGAGGGCCTGGAACACCGGGGAGCTGTTTTTT.

V usage is TRBV4-1 and J usage is TRBJ1-2; no reliable D call. Germline-derived CDR1 and CDR2 are MGHRA and YSYEKL. CDR3 length: 13 amino acids. Trimming pared 3 bases from V and 2 bases from J, leaving 7 bases between. The CDR3 DNA reads TGCGCCAGCAGCCAGCCGGGGAACTATGGCTACACCTTC. Protein sequence: CASSQPGNYGYTF.

V is TRBV6-5 and J is TRBJ2-7; tentative D call: TRBD1 (5 bases). The CDR3 length is 15 residues. The germline V gene encodes CDR1 MNHEY and CDR2 SVGAGI. V was trimmed by 2 bases and J by 0 bases, leaving 11 bases between them. CDR3 coding DNA: TGTGCCAGCAGTTACCTGGGGCTAAGCTCCTACGAGCAGTACTTC. Translated, it gives CASSYLGLSSYEQYF.

This clone was detected only once. V is TRBV9 and J is TRBJ1-2, with 8 nucleotides matching TRBD1. This CDR3 has 13 amino acids. CDR1 is SGDLS and CDR2 is YYNGEE in the germline V gene. V shed 3 bases and J 3 bases; nucleotides not matched to a gene: 1. CDR3 coding DNA: TGTGCCAGCAGCGGGACAGGGCACTATGGCTACACCTTC. Its protein product is CASSGTGHYGYTF.

The count of this clone is one. V is TRBV14 and J is TRBJ2-7, with 9 bases identical to TRBD1. Germline V CDR1 and CDR2: SGHDN, FVKESK. The CDR3 runs to 15 residues. With V trimmed by 3 bases and J by 6 bases, 9 bases remained unmatched. CDR3 loop: CASSQEQGALSEQYF. CDR3 nucleotide sequence: TGTGCCAGCAGCCAGGAACAGGGGGCGCTTAGCGAGCAGTACTTC.

V is TRBV19 and J is TRBJ1-6; 7 nucleotides line up with TRBD1. This CDR3 has 14 amino acids. Germline CDR1 reads LNHDA; CDR2 reads SQIVND (reference sequence). Germline trimming cut 5 bases from V and 7 bases from J; bases unmatched to any gene: 5. CDR3: CASSPGTVNSPLHF. The CDR3 nucleotides are TGTGCCAGTAGTCCAGGGACAGTAAATTCACCCCTCCACTTT.

The chain is built from TRBV10-1 and TRBJ2-1, with 12 bases fitting TRBD2. The CDR3 is 15 amino acids. Germline V gene data show CDR1 as WNHNN and CDR2 as SYGVQD (reference sequence). The ends lost 4 bases at V and 10 bases at J; junction bases unmatched: 8. CDR3 region: CASSGLAGGSGEQFF. The CDR3 region has the DNA TGCGCCAGCAGTGGGCTAGCGGGAGGGTCAGGGGAGCAGTTCTTC.

The rearrangement uses TRBV5-5 and TRBJ2-7; D ambiguous. Germline V gene sequence: CDR1 SGHKS, CDR2 YYEKEE (reference sequence). This CDR3 has 15 amino acids. The germline V and J ends were trimmed by 0 bases and 5 bases, with 15 bases remaining between them. This CDR3 reads CASSLVVALGHEQYF. CDR3 nucleotide sequence: TGTGCCAGCAGCTTGGTTGTAGCCCTAGGTCACGAGCAGTACTTC.

The chain carries TRBV10-3 and TRBJ2-2; 7 bases line up with TRBD1. The CDR3 length is 17 residues. After removal of 6 bases from V and 0 bases from J, the junction contained 10 bases not matched to a gene. Germline CDR1 reads ENHRY; CDR2 reads SYGVKD. CDR3 amino acids: CAIRDLMGQTNTGELFF. CDR3 DNA: TGTGCCATCAGGGACTTAATGGGACAGACGAACACCGGGGAGCTGTTTTTT.

The chain links TRBV7-3 to TRBJ1-1; no clear D. The CDR3 covers 14 residues. V lost 5 bases and J lost 5, with 15 bases in between. Germline lookup yields CDR1 SGHTA and CDR2 FQGTGA. The CDR3 DNA sequence: TGTGCCAGCAGCCAAACGGGGTATAGGACTGAAGCTTTCTTT. This translates into CASSQTGYRTEAFF. Together with reference TRBV7-3 and TRBJ1-1, the CDR3 gives the full variable domain: GAGVSQTPSNKVTEKGKYVELRCDPISGHTALYWYRQSLGQGPEFLIYFQGTGAADDSGLPNDRFFAVRPEGSVSTLKIQRTERGDSAVYLCASSQTGYRTEAFFGQGTRLTVV.

This clone was observed a few times. The V call is TRBV2, the J call TRBJ2-7; 11 nucleotides match TRBD2. With 4 bases clipped from V and 2 bases from J, the junction kept 1 base outside the gene matches. This CDR3 is built from 14 residues. In germline, CDR1 is SNHLY, CDR2 FYNNEI. The CDR3 sequence: CASSGLAGPYEQYF. The CDR3 DNA follows: TGTGCCAGCAGTGGACTAGCGGGACCCTACGAGCAGTACTTC.

The chain recombines TRBV10-3 with TRBJ2-2; the match to TRBD1 covers 8 bases. The germline CDR1 and CDR2 sequences are ENHRY and SYGVKD. The CDR3 extends over 15 amino acids. The trim removed 7 bases at V and 6 bases at J, leaving 10 bases unmatched. CDR3 residues: CAITPGQGLSGELFF. The DNA of the CDR3 is TGTGCCATCACTCCCGGACAGGGCCTATCCGGGGAGCTGTTTTTT.

V and J are TRBV19 and TRBJ2-7, with 12 bases fitting TRBD1. The CDR3 covers 14 residues. Germline-derived CDR1 and CDR2 are LNHDA and SQIVND (reference sequence). V dropped 5 bases and J dropped 7; count of bases not matched to a gene: 6. This CDR3 reads CASSSGTGGWEQYF. CDR3 coding DNA: TGTGCCAGTAGTTCCGGGACAGGGGGCTGGGAGCAGTACTTC.

This clone was picked up one time. This sequence joins TRBV11-2 and TRBJ1-3; weak D call: TRBD1 (6 bases). Germline V CDR1 and CDR2: SGHAT, FQNNGV. V was shortened by 4 bases and J by 4 bases, with 8 bases between the two germline ends. There are 13 residues in the CDR3. The CDR3 loop reads CASSSDSGNTIYF. The DNA of the CDR3 is TGTGCCAGCAGCTCGGACAGCGGAAACACCATATATTTT.

J is TRBJ2-3 and V is TRBV28; 11 nucleotides align to TRBD1. The V and J ends lost 4 bases and 5 bases, in that order; junction bases with no gene match: 8. The CDR3 consists of 16 residues. Germline CDR1 and CDR2: MDHEN and SYDVKM. CDR3 DNA sequence: TGTGCCAGCAGTTCCTCGGGACAGGGGGGCCGAGATACGCAGTATTTT. Its protein product is CASSSSGQGGRDTQYF.

This sequence joins TRBV7-2 and TRBJ2-5; 7 bases map to TRBD2. The V segment lost 3 bases and the J segment 5 bases; nucleotides outside the gene matches: 12. The CDR3 is 16 residues long. Germline values: CDR1 SGHTA, CDR2 FQGNSA. In nucleotides, the CDR3 is TGTGCCAGCAGCTTCCATGGTAGCGGGCCTTGGGAGACCCAGTACTTC. The encoded protein is CASSFHGSGPWETQYF.

This clone was detected once. The chain is built from TRBV10-3 and TRBJ2-7, with 9 positions matching TRBD2. V lost 7 bases to trimming and J lost 6 bases; unmatched junction nucleotides: 7. This CDR3 contains 13 residues. The germline CDR1 and CDR2 sequences are ENHRY and SYGVKD. The CDR3, as DNA: TGTGCCATCAAACGGCGGGAGGGCCGCGAGCAGTACTTC. This translates into CAIKRREGREQYF.

V is TRBV27 and J is TRBJ2-7, with 14 nucleotides matching TRBD2. Losses at the gene ends were 4 bases for V and 4 bases for J; bases not matched to a gene: 6. This CDR3 region has 16 residues. Germline loops: CDR1 MNHEY, CDR2 SMNVEV (reference sequence). CDR3 coding DNA: TGTGCCAGCAGTTATGACGGACTAGCGGGAGGTTACGAGCAGTACTTC. It is translated as CASSYDGLAGGYEQYF.

The rearrangement uses TRBV19 and TRBJ1-1; tentative D call: TRBD1 (5 bases). V gave up 5 bases and J gave up 4 bases, with 14 bases separating them. CDR1 and CDR2 (germline): LNHDA, SQIVND (reference sequence). The CDR3 has 14 residues. The chain's CDR3 is CASSAQGGGTEAFF. CDR3 DNA sequence: TGTGCCAGTAGTGCCCAGGGAGGAGGCACTGAAGCTTTCTTT.

The V call is TRBV29-1, the J call TRBJ1-4, with a possible D match to TRBD1 (5 bases). The V gene lost 6 bases and the J gene lost 2 bases, with 13 bases spanning the gap. Per the germline V gene, CDR1 is SQVTM and CDR2 is ANQGSEA. This CDR3 region has 14 residues. The chain's CDR3 is CSVEGGGTNEKLFF. The CDR3 DNA is TGCAGCGTCGAGGGTGGGGGGACTAATGAAAAACTGTTTTTT.

V gene TRBV21-1 combines with J gene TRBJ2-7; the D call TRBD2 from the table was never checked on the DNA. TRBV21-1 is marked as a pseudogene. The CDR3 runs to 13 residues. DNA of the CDR3: TGTGCCAGCAGCCCCCAGGACTTCTACGAGCAGTACTTC. Translation: CASSPQDFYEQYF.

This rearrangement joins TRBV30 to TRBJ1-4, with 9 bases fitting TRBD1. The ends lost 7 bases at V and 4 bases at J; junction bases unmatched: 1. This CDR3 comprises 12 residues. The germline V gene encodes CDR1 GTSNPN and CDR2 SVGIG (reference sequence). Here the CDR3 reads CASTGGNEKLFF. In nucleotides, the CDR3 is TGTGCCTCGACAGGGGGTAATGAAAAACTGTTTTTT.

The chain joins TRBV12-3 or TRBV12-4 to TRBJ2-1, with 8 nucleotides matching TRBD2. The CDR3 sequence is 13 residues long. After removal of 7 bases from V and 7 bases from J, the junction contained 6 bases not matched to a gene. The CDR3 reads CASTLAGRNEQFF. The CDR3 nucleotides are TGTGCCAGCACGCTAGCGGGTAGGAATGAGCAGTTCTTC.

The count of this clone is one. The V gene is TRBV7-3, the J gene TRBJ2-1; no firm D call. The length of the CDR3 is 15 residues. Germline assignment: CDR1 SGHTA and CDR2 FQGTGA. V lost 3 bases and J lost 0, with 9 bases in between. In DNA, the CDR3 is TGTGCCAGCAGCTTTGGCTCGGGCTCCTACAATGAGCAGTTCTTC. Amino acid sequence: CASSFGSGSYNEQFF.